The T cell receptor beta chain described here comes from a study of blood T cell repertoires in COVID-19. Losses at the gene ends were 4 bases for V and 2 bases for J; bases not matched to a gene: 4. The germline CDR1 and CDR2 sequences are MNHNY and SVGAGI (reference sequence). This CDR3 region has 16 residues. Libraries were prepared by immunoSEQ multiplex PCR; TCRdb keeps only in-frame clonotypes and omits some of them. The sample carries about 280,000 clones, roughly 85% recorded once. This sequence was found in a man between 45 and 60 years old with active or convalescent COVID-19. The V and J genes are TRBV6-6 and TRBJ1-3; 11 nucleotides agree with TRBD1. Sample: peripheral blood. The CDR3 DNA reads as TGTGCCAGCAGTTGGGGGACAGGGGGGGCTGGAAACACCATATATTTT. Encoded protein: CASSWGTGGAGNTIYF.